The next 15 T cell receptor beta chains were all read from a single sample in a study of radiotherapy plus CTLA-4 blockade in lung cancer. TCRdb's copy holds only in-frame clones and misses some; the assay was immunoSEQ multiplex PCR. The table records about 73,000 clones, around 87% of them present only once. This specimen consisted of peripheral blood, obtained from a patient treated with radiotherapy plus ipilimumab. The receptors stem from a human donor with non-small cell lung cancer that progressed on radiotherapy plus ipilimumab.

This clone appeared once. The J gene is TRBJ2-5, the V gene TRBV27, with 10 bases identical to TRBD2. The CDR3 has 15 residues. V shed 5 bases, J shed 5 bases, and the junction held 8 bases outside the gene matches. CDR1 and CDR2 from the germline V gene are MNHEY and SMNVEV (reference sequence). The CDR3 DNA sequence: TGTGCCAGCAGTGTATTAACAGCGGGGGGGGAGACCCAGTACTTC. Its translation: CASSVLTAGGETQYF.

CDR3: CASVSSRGYTF. The CDR3 nucleotides read TGTGCCAGCGTATCCAGTCGGGGCTACACCTTC. This rearrangement joins TRBV28 to TRBJ1-2; D is ambiguous. V was trimmed by 8 bases and J by 8 bases, leaving 12 bases between them. This CDR3 region has 11 residues. CDR1 and CDR2 (germline): MDHEN, SYDVKM.

CDR3 in amino acids: CASSPLAGSSYNEQFF. The CDR3 DNA reads TGCGCCAGCAGCCCTCTAGCGGGAAGCTCCTACAATGAGCAGTTCTTC. The chain joins TRBV5-1 to TRBJ2-1; 9 nucleotides align to TRBD2. This CDR3 region has 16 residues. CDR1 and CDR2 (germline): SGHRS, YFSETQ. With V trimmed by 4 bases and J by 0 bases, 5 bases remained unmatched.

The chain is built from TRBV7-6 and TRBJ1-1; no clear D gene. This CDR3 is 14 amino acids long. The V and J ends lost 8 bases and 7 bases respectively, with 20 bases between them. CDR1 is SGHVS and CDR2 is FNYEAQ in the germline V gene. Here the CDR3 reads CASALGVAGGEAFF. The CDR3 DNA reads TGTGCCAGCGCCCTTGGGGTTGCGGGCGGTGAAGCTTTCTTT. Filled out from reference TRBV7-6 and TRBJ1-1, the complete variable domain reads GAGVSQSPRYKVTKRGQDVALRCDPISGHVSLYWYRQALGQGPEFLTYFNYEAQQDKSGLPNDRFSAERPEGSISTLTIQRTEQRDSAMYRCASALGVAGGEAFFGQGTRLTVV.

This clone appeared a single time. CDR3 nucleotides: TGTGCCAGCAGCTATGGACTAGCGGACATCTACAATGAGCAGTTCTTC. Translated, it gives CASSYGLADIYNEQFF. This chain joins TRBV7-9 and TRBJ2-1; 10 bases are a match to TRBD2. Germline CDR1 reads SEHNR; CDR2 reads FQNEAQ (reference sequence). Trimming removed 4 bases from V and 3 bases from J; junction bases left unmatched: 6. The length of the CDR3 is 16 residues.

The V call is TRBV7-3, the J call TRBJ2-1; D remains unclear. Germline-derived CDR1 and CDR2 are SGHTA and FQGTGA. Trimming left V 2 bases short and J 9 bases short, with 8 bases between. The CDR3 length is 12 residues. DNA for the CDR3: TGTGCCAGCAGCTTATTTAGAGGTGAGCAGTTCTTC. Protein sequence: CASSLFRGEQFF.

This rearrangement joins TRBV5-1 to TRBJ2-2, with no clear D. There are 12 residues in the CDR3. Trimming left V 4 bases short and J 3 bases short, with 4 bases between. Germline V gene data show CDR1 as SGHRS and CDR2 as YFSETQ. CDR3 coding DNA: TGCGCCAGCAGCCATTACACCGGGGAGCTGTTTTTT. Its protein is CASSHYTGELFF.

The chain is built from TRBV7-3 and TRBJ1-2, with 7 bases fitting TRBD1. Germline CDR1 SGHTA, CDR2 FQGTGA. This CDR3 region has 14 residues. The J segment lost 3 bases and the V segment lost 5 bases, leaving 6 bases of the junction unmatched. For the CDR3, the DNA is TGTGCCAGCAGCCCCCAGCAGGGGGACTATGGCTACACCTTC. This encodes CASSPQQGDYGYTF.

This clone was seen more than once but under ten times. The J gene is TRBJ2-2, the V gene TRBV27, with TRBD1 identical over 7 bases. In germline, CDR1 is MNHEY, CDR2 SMNVEV (reference sequence). The V and J ends lost 6 bases and 0 bases, in that order; junction bases with no gene match: 1. This CDR3 contains 14 residues. The CDR3 spells CASRQGTNTGELFF. The CDR3 DNA reads as TGTGCCAGCAGACAGGGGACGAACACCGGGGAGCTGTTTTTT.

V is TRBV7-9 and J is TRBJ1-2; D is ambiguous. In germline, CDR1 is SEHNR, CDR2 FQNEAQ (reference sequence). The V and J ends lost 5 bases and 8 bases respectively, with 18 bases between them. There are 14 residues in the CDR3. This CDR3 is CASSPIGGVGGYTF. The CDR3 DNA is TGTGCCAGCAGCCCGATCGGCGGGGTCGGCGGCTACACCTTC.

V is TRBV28 and J is TRBJ2-1; unclear D gene. Germline V lookup: CDR1 MDHEN, CDR2 SYDVKM. V shed 4 bases and J shed 0 bases, with 10 bases lying between them. CDR3 size: 15 residues. The chain's CDR3 is CASSYGYSSYNEQFF. For the CDR3, the DNA is TGTGCCAGCAGTTACGGCTACAGCTCCTACAATGAGCAGTTCTTC.

The V gene is TRBV9, the J gene TRBJ2-2; 8 bases match TRBD2. Germline trimming cut 3 bases from V and 6 bases from J; bases unmatched to any gene: 7. In germline, CDR1 is SGDLS, CDR2 YYNGEE. The CDR3 sequence is 15 residues long. The CDR3 loop is CASSAGLVKAGELFF. In DNA, the CDR3 is TGTGCCAGCAGCGCGGGACTAGTAAAGGCCGGGGAGCTGTTTTTT. Supplemented by reference TRBV9 and TRBJ2-2, the full variable domain reads DSGVTQTPKHLITATGQRVTLRCSPRSGDLSVYWYQQSLDQGLQFLIQYYNGEERAKGNILERFSAQQFPDLHSELNLSSLELGDSALYFCASSAGLVKAGELFFGEGSRLTVL.

The V call is TRBV27, the J call TRBJ1-2; 7 nucleotides agree with TRBD1. J lost 4 bases, V lost 7 bases, and 12 bases had no gene match. CDR3 length: 15 residues. Germline CDR1 is MNHEY and CDR2 is SMNVEV (reference sequence). The CDR3 region has the DNA TGTGCCAGCATGCTACAGGGGAACTTGGGCTATGGCTACACCTTC. Its protein product is CASMLQGNLGYGYTF.

The chain has TRBV5-6 and TRBJ2-5; D not certain. CDR1 SGHDT and CDR2 YYEEEE come from the germline V gene. The length of the CDR3 is 13 residues. Trimming cost V 7 bases and J 0 bases, with 10 bases left between them. CDR3 DNA: TGTGCCAGCTCAACACAGAACCAAGAGACCCAGTACTTC. It codes for CASSTQNQETQYF.

The rearrangement links TRBV6-1 to TRBJ2-7; D is tentatively TRBD1 or TRBD2 (5 bases each). Germline lookup yields CDR1 MNHNS and CDR2 SASEGT. The CDR3 contains 15 residues. V lost 2 bases and J 5 bases, leaving 16 bases between the germline ends. DNA of the CDR3: TGTGCCAGCAGTGAATGGGGACCCGCGACTAACGAGCAGTACGTC. Translating gives CASSEWGPATNEQYV.